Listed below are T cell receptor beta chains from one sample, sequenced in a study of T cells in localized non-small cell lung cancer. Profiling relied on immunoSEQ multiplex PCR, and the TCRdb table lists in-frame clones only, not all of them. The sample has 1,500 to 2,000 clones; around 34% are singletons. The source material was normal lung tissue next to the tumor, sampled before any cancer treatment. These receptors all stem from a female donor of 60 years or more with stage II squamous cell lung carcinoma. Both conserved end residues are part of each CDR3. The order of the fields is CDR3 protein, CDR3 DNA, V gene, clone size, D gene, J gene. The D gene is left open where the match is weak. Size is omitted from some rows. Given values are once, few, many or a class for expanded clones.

CDR3: CASSIQGAGANVLTF; DNA: TGTGCCAGCAGCATACAGGGGGCTGGGGCCAACGTCCTGACTTTC; V: TRBV6-8; size: .; D: TRBD1; J: TRBJ2-6
CDR3: CASSHPGTWGDEQFF; DNA: TGTGCCAGCAGCCACCCAGGGACATGGGGCGATGAGCAGTTCTTC; V: TRBV11-3; size: few; D: .; J: TRBJ2-1
CDR3: CASSFPTGVETQYF; DNA: TGTGCCAGCTCATTCCCGACAGGGGTAGAGACCCAGTACTTC; V: TRBV18; size: few; D: TRBD1; J: TRBJ2-5
CDR3: CASSLTRLGYGYTF; DNA: TGTGCCAGCAGCCTGACAAGATTAGGCTATGGCTACACCTTC; V: TRBV6-8; size: few; D: .; J: TRBJ1-2
CDR3: CASSPQTNTGELFF; DNA: TGTGCCAGCTCACCACAGACGAACACCGGGGAGCTGTTTTTT; V: TRBV18; size: .; D: .; J: TRBJ2-2
CDR3: CASSTGTSGSYEQYF; DNA: TGTGCCAGTAGTACCGGGACTAGCGGGAGTTACGAGCAGTACTTC; V: TRBV19; size: .; D: TRBD2; J: TRBJ2-7
CDR3: CASSIAEGGYGYTF; DNA: TGTGCCAGTAGTATAGCGGAGGGAGGCTATGGCTACACCTTC; V: TRBV19; size: .; D: .; J: TRBJ1-2
CDR3: CSVERGKGDEQFF; DNA: TGCAGCGTTGAAAGGGGCAAAGGGGATGAGCAGTTCTTC; V: TRBV29-1; size: few; D: .; J: TRBJ2-1
CDR3: CASSIGGRLGNIQYF; DNA: TGTGCCAGCAGTATCGGGGGGCGCCTCGGAAACATTCAGTACTTC; V: TRBV6-8; size: .; D: .; J: TRBJ2-4
CDR3: CASSRSGQFSYEQYF; DNA: TGTGCCAGCAGCCGATCTGGACAGTTTTCCTACGAGCAGTACTTC; V: TRBV11-3; size: .; D: .; J: TRBJ2-7
CDR3: CASSPPGEETQYF; DNA: TGCGCCAGCTCACCGCCGGGGGAAGAGACCCAGTACTTC; V: TRBV4-1; size: few; D: .; J: TRBJ2-5
CDR3: CASSLNQGNQPQHF; DNA: TGTGCCAGCAGTCTTAATCAGGGCAATCAGCCCCAGCATTTT; V: TRBV2; size: few; D: .; J: TRBJ1-5
CDR3: CASSPRGSKDTQYF; DNA: TGTGCCAGCTCACCACGGGGGTCTAAAGATACGCAGTATTTT; V: TRBV18; size: few; D: .; J: TRBJ2-3
CDR3: CASSASSGNTIYF; DNA: TGCGCCAGCAGTGCTAGCTCTGGAAACACCATATATTTT; V: TRBV10-1; size: .; D: .; J: TRBJ1-3
CDR3: CASQLSVNTEAFF; DNA: TGTGCCAGCCAGCTCTCAGTGAACACTGAAGCTTTCTTT; V: TRBV6-8; size: medium-sized; D: .; J: TRBJ1-1
CDR3: CSVSRGATNTEAFF; DNA: TGCAGCGTCTCGAGAGGGGCTACGAACACTGAAGCTTTCTTT; V: TRBV29-1; size: .; D: .; J: TRBJ1-1
CDR3: CASSRDSWETQYF; DNA: TGTGCCAGCAGTAGGGACAGCTGGGAGACCCAGTACTTC; V: TRBV6-8; size: few; D: TRBD1; J: TRBJ2-5
CDR3: CASSTDFSGYEQYF; DNA: TGTGCCAGTAGTACGGACTTTAGCGGCTACGAGCAGTACTTC; V: TRBV19; size: few; D: .; J: TRBJ2-7
CDR3: CASSVGQGTYEQYF; DNA: TGTGCCAGCAGCGTTGGACAGGGTACCTACGAGCAGTACTTC; V: TRBV9; size: hyperexpanded; D: TRBD1; J: TRBJ2-7
CDR3: CASSLLRGTDTQYF; DNA: TGTGCCAGCTCACTACTACGTGGGACAGATACGCAGTATTTT; V: TRBV18; size: .; D: .; J: TRBJ2-3
CDR3: CAIYGGPPGNTIYF; DNA: TGTGCCATCTACGGGGGGCCCCCTGGAAACACCATATATTTT; V: TRBV6-8; size: few; D: .; J: TRBJ1-3
CDR3: CASSPGRAYEQYF; DNA: TGTGCCAGCTCACCAGGCAGGGCCTACGAGCAGTACTTC; V: TRBV18; size: .; D: .; J: TRBJ2-7
CDR3: CASSVGAGNQETQYF; DNA: TGTGCCAGCAGCGTAGGAGCGGGGAACCAAGAGACCCAGTACTTC; V: TRBV9; size: large; D: TRBD2; J: TRBJ2-5
CDR3: CASSPFGTVNSNQPQHF; DNA: TGTGCCAGCTCACCATTTGGGACAGTTAATAGCAATCAGCCCCAGCATTTT; V: TRBV18; size: .; D: TRBD1; J: TRBJ1-5
CDR3: CASSLGLAGRPSYEQYF; DNA: TGTGCCAGCAGCTTAGGTCTAGCGGGGCGCCCCTCCTACGAGCAGTACTTC; V: TRBV11-3; size: medium-sized; D: TRBD2; J: TRBJ2-7
CDR3: CASSSGQVQRGEKLFF; DNA: TGTGCCAGCAGCTCCGGACAGGTCCAGCGTGGTGAAAAACTGTTTTTT; V: TRBV11-3; size: few; D: TRBD1; J: TRBJ1-4
CDR3: CASSRKGYGETQYF; DNA: TGTGCCAGCAGCCGAAAAGGGTATGGAGAGACCCAGTACTTC; V: TRBV9; size: few; D: .; J: TRBJ2-5
CDR3: CASSPRGRSRSTDTQYF; DNA: TGTGCCAGTAGTCCCCGGGGTAGATCACGAAGCACAGATACGCAGTATTTT; V: TRBV19; size: .; D: .; J: TRBJ2-3
CDR3: CSVSEGAGSYEQYF; DNA: TGCAGCGTATCCGAGGGGGCCGGCTCCTACGAGCAGTACTTC; V: TRBV29-1; size: .; D: TRBD1; J: TRBJ2-7
CDR3: CSVVTGATEAFF; DNA: TGCAGCGTCGTTACAGGGGCCACTGAAGCTTTCTTT; V: TRBV29-1; size: .; D: TRBD1; J: TRBJ1-1
CDR3: CATSRPTQGAITGELFF; DNA: TGTGCCACCAGCAGACCTACACAGGGGGCAATTACCGGGGAGCTGTTTTTT; V: TRBV15; size: .; D: TRBD1; J: TRBJ2-2
CDR3: CASSTNRAGTDTQYF; DNA: TGTGCCAGCAGCACCAACCGGGCGGGCACAGATACGCAGTATTTT; V: TRBV11-3; size: few; D: .; J: TRBJ2-3
CDR3: CASSYVYNEQFF; DNA: TGTGCCAGCAGTTATGTGTACAATGAGCAGTTCTTC; V: TRBV6-8; size: .; D: .; J: TRBJ2-1
CDR3: CASSTSTRQGKAFF; DNA: .; V: TRBV28; size: .; D: .; J: TRBJ1-1
CDR3: CASSLGATPANYGYTF; DNA: TGTGCCAGCAGCTTAGGAGCTACCCCTGCTAACTATGGCTACACCTTC; V: TRBV11-3; size: medium-sized; D: .; J: TRBJ1-2
CDR3: CASSGDRSTDEQYF; DNA: TGTGCCAGCAGCGGGGACAGGAGTACAGACGAGCAGTACTTC; V: TRBV9; size: few; D: TRBD1; J: TRBJ2-7
CDR3: CSVRLHTGELFF; DNA: TGCAGCGTTAGACTTCACACCGGGGAGCTGTTTTTT; V: TRBV29-1; size: .; D: .; J: TRBJ2-2
CDR3: CASRDERQLMNTEAFF; DNA: TGTGCCAGCAGAGACGAGCGACAGTTAATGAACACTGAAGCTTTCTTT; V: TRBV2; size: few; D: .; J: TRBJ1-1
CDR3: CASSIDQGHYGYTF; DNA: TGTGCCAGTAGTATCGATCAGGGTCACTATGGCTACACCTTC; V: TRBV19; size: .; D: .; J: TRBJ1-2
CDR3: CASSMSAETQYF; DNA: TGTGCCAGTAGTATGTCAGCAGAGACCCAGTACTTC; V: TRBV19; size: few; D: .; J: TRBJ2-5
CDR3: CASSSRGVRKNIQYF; DNA: TGTGCCAGTAGTAGTAGAGGGGTGCGCAAAAACATTCAGTACTTC; V: TRBV19; size: .; D: .; J: TRBJ2-4
CDR3: CSVEVVRGGEKLFF; DNA: TGCAGCGTTGAAGTTGTCAGGGGAGGGGAAAAACTGTTTTTT; V: TRBV29-1; size: .; D: .; J: TRBJ1-4
CDR3: CAWTVRSSYEQYF; DNA: TGTGCCTGGACAGTCAGGAGCTCCTACGAGCAGTACTTC; V: TRBV30; size: .; D: .; J: TRBJ2-7
CDR3: CASTPGGGSSTEAFF; DNA: TGTGCCAGCACCCCGGGGGGAGGGTCGAGTACTGAAGCTTTCTTT; V: TRBV11-3; size: .; D: .; J: TRBJ1-1
CDR3: CASSPTDSQPQHF; DNA: TGTGCCAGCTCACCAACGGACTCCCAGCCCCAGCATTTT; V: TRBV18; size: .; D: .; J: TRBJ1-5
CDR3: CASSIEWSGHNSPLHF; DNA: TGTGCCAGTAGTATAGAATGGTCTGGCCATAATTCACCCCTCCACTTT; V: TRBV19; size: few; D: .; J: TRBJ1-6
CDR3: CASSPDSNYGYTF; DNA: TGTGCCAGCAGTCCCGACAGTAACTATGGCTACACCTTC; V: TRBV9; size: .; D: .; J: TRBJ1-2
CDR3: CAWSRQGTEAFF; DNA: TGTGCCTGGAGTCGACAGGGGACTGAAGCTTTCTTT; V: TRBV30; size: few; D: TRBD1; J: TRBJ1-1
CDR3: CASSVSVSGVYEQYF; DNA: TGTGCCAGCAGTGTCTCCGTCAGCGGGGTGTACGAGCAGTACTTC; V: TRBV6-8; size: few; D: TRBD2; J: TRBJ2-7
CDR3: CASGGENTEAFF; DNA: TGTGCCAGCGGGGGCGAGAACACTGAAGCTTTCTTT; V: TRBV9; size: .; D: .; J: TRBJ1-1